The 22 T cell receptor beta chains below come from one sample, sequenced in a study of blood T cell repertoires in COVID-19. Profiling relied on immunoSEQ multiplex PCR, and the TCRdb table lists in-frame clones only, not all of them. This sample has more than 60,000 clones, with roughly nine tenths found just once. The material sequenced was peripheral blood. The receptors here all came from a woman aged 45-60 years with active COVID-19.

V gene TRBV7-3 combines with J gene TRBJ2-3; a possible D gene is TRBD2 (6 bases). Germline CDR1 is SGHTA and CDR2 is FQGTGA. This CDR3 comprises 13 residues. The germline V and J ends were trimmed by 5 bases and 10 bases, with 16 bases remaining between them. As DNA, the CDR3 is TGTGCCAGCAGCCGCGGGGAGAACTTCGCGCAGTATTTT. Amino acid sequence: CASSRGENFAQYF. Variable domain in full (rest from reference TRBV7-3 and TRBJ2-3): GAGVSQTPSNKVTEKGKYVELRCDPISGHTALYWYRQSLGQGPEFLIYFQGTGAADDSGLPNDRFFAVRPEGSVSTLKIQRTERGDSAVYLCASSRGENFAQYFGPGTRLTVL.

There are a few counts of this clone. The chain couples TRBV7-9 to TRBJ1-6, with D perhaps matching TRBD1 (6 bases). Germline-derived CDR1 and CDR2 are SEHNR and FQNEAQ (reference sequence). The length of the CDR3 is 15 residues. Trimming stripped 4 bases from V and 0 bases from J, with 7 bases between. CDR3 sequence reads: CASSSDSSYNSPLHF. The DNA for the CDR3 is TGTGCCAGCAGCTCGGACAGCTCCTATAATTCACCCCTCCACTTT. Drawing the rest from reference TRBV7-9 and TRBJ1-6, the complete variable domain is DTGVSQNPRHKITKRGQNVTFRCDPISEHNRLYWYRQTLGQGPEFLTYFQNEAQLEKSRLLSDRFSAERPKGSFSTLEIQRTEQGDSAMYLCASSSDSSYNSPLHFGNGTRLTVT.

The chain combines TRBV4-1 with TRBJ1-1; D gene ambiguous. This CDR3 has 15 amino acids. The V end lost 0 bases, the J end lost 0 bases, and 8 bases lay between the germline ends. The germline V gene has CDR1 MGHRA and CDR2 YSYEKL. The chain's CDR3 is CASSQDPVMNTEAFF. The DNA of the CDR3 is TGCGCCAGCAGCCAAGATCCAGTCATGAACACTGAAGCTTTCTTT.

The V call is TRBV28, the J call TRBJ1-4; 7 bases are a match to TRBD1. The CDR3 has 15 residues. Germline-derived CDR1 and CDR2 are MDHEN and SYDVKM. After removal of 5 bases from V and 4 bases from J, the junction contained 7 bases not matched to a gene. In DNA, the CDR3 is TGTGCCAGCAGTGGACAACCAGGGGGTAATGAAAAACTGTTTTTT. Protein product: CASSGQPGGNEKLFF.

The V gene is TRBV6-4, the J gene TRBJ2-3; 11 nucleotides match TRBD2. The V segment lost 5 bases and the J segment 2 bases; nucleotides outside the gene matches: 3. Looked up from germline, CDR1 is MRHNA and CDR2 is SNTAGT. CDR3 length: 15 amino acids. The CDR3 sequence is CASSPGLADTDTQYF. The CDR3 nucleotides are TGTGCCAGCAGTCCGGGACTAGCGGACACAGATACGCAGTATTTT.

This CDR3 is CASSEGTGASYPTYEQYF. Written as DNA, the CDR3 is TGTGCCAGCAGTGAGGGGACAGGGGCCTCCTATCCAACCTACGAGCAGTACTTC. The gene calls are TRBV2 and TRBJ2-7; 10 bases fit TRBD1. V trimming: 3 bases; J trimming: 2 bases; junction bases outside the gene matches: 13. This CDR3 region has 18 residues. Germline V gene lookup returns CDR1 SNHLY and CDR2 FYNNEI.

The chain is built from TRBV28 and TRBJ1-5; no clear D gene. CDR3 length: 14 residues. Germline assignment: CDR1 MDHEN and CDR2 SYDVKM. V lost 11 bases to trimming and J lost 2 bases, with 16 bases between them. This CDR3 is CAAKAVLRNQPQHF. The CDR3 nucleotides are TGTGCCGCCAAAGCGGTCCTCCGCAATCAGCCCCAGCATTTT.

This clone was observed once. The genes are TRBV4-1 and TRBJ2-1; TRBD2 matches at 11 bases. Germline values: CDR1 MGHRA, CDR2 YSYEKL. V was pared by 1 base and J by 4 bases, with 3 bases of the junction left unmatched. This CDR3 comprises 16 residues. CDR3 residues: CASSQVGLAEYNEQFF. The CDR3 DNA sequence: TGCGCCAGCAGCCAAGTGGGACTAGCGGAATACAATGAGCAGTTCTTC.

The CDR3 bases are TGCGCCAGCAGCTTCGGTGACCCGGGTAACACCGGGGAGCTGTTTTTT. Translated, it gives CASSFGDPGNTGELFF. The rearrangement joins TRBV5-1 to TRBJ2-2; D gene uncertain. Per the germline V gene, CDR1 is SGHRS and CDR2 is YFSETQ. This CDR3 is built from 16 residues. V lost 2 bases and J 2 bases, leaving 13 bases between the germline ends.

The chain is built from TRBV30 and TRBJ1-2, with D perhaps matching TRBD1 (6 bases). The CDR3 extends over 14 amino acids. Between the trimmed V and J ends, which lost 0 bases and 4 bases, there was a span of 12 bases. In germline, CDR1 is GTSNPN, CDR2 SVGIG (reference sequence). The CDR3: CAWSVPGGGYGYTF. The CDR3 DNA reads TGTGCCTGGAGTGTACCGGGAGGGGGCTATGGCTACACCTTC. The full variable domain, rest sourced from reference TRBV30 and TRBJ1-2, is SQTIHQWPATLVQPVGSPLSLECTVEGTSNPNLYWYRQAAGRGLQLLFYSVGIGQISSEVPQNLSASRPQDRQFILSSKKLLLSDSGFYLCAWSVPGGGYGYTFGSGTRLTVV.

This chain connects TRBV12-3 or TRBV12-4 to TRBJ2-1, with D possibly TRBD2 on 6 matching bases. The CDR3 length is 13 residues. Trimming cost V 6 bases and J 6 bases, with 12 bases left between them. The CDR3 nucleotides read TGTGCCAGCAGCGTGACTAGGGTCAATGAGCAGTTCTTC. It specifies CASSVTRVNEQFF.

The chain uses TRBV6-5 and TRBJ2-5, with TRBD1 matching 8 bases. The CDR3 is 15 residues long. The germline V gene encodes CDR1 MNHEY and CDR2 SVGAGI. With V trimmed by 2 bases and J by 5 bases, 7 bases remained unmatched. CDR3 amino acids: CASSYGTGLVETQYF. The CDR3, as DNA: TGTGCCAGCAGTTACGGGACAGGTTTGGTGGAGACCCAGTACTTC.

The V call is TRBV3-1 (or the pseudogene TRBV3-2), the J call TRBJ2-7; TRBD2 aligns across 8 bases. The CDR3 consists of 14 residues. In germline, CDR1 is LGHDT, CDR2 YNNKEL (reference sequence). J was trimmed by 2 bases and V by 4 bases; bases with no gene match: 4. CDR3 nucleotide sequence: TGTGCCAGCAGCCTGCGGGAGGCCCCCTACGAGCAGTACTTC. Residues: CASSLREAPYEQYF.

This clone was seen only once. J is TRBJ1-1 and V is TRBV5-1, with D tentatively TRBD1 (5 bases). Germline loops: CDR1 SGHRS, CDR2 YFSETQ. This CDR3 is 16 amino acids long. V lost 0 bases and J 0 bases, leaving 12 bases between the germline ends. The CDR3 nucleotides read TGCGCCAGCAGCTTGGGGGGCCTACCCATGAACACTGAAGCTTTCTTT. It is translated as CASSLGGLPMNTEAFF.

CDR3 amino acids: CASSVEGLFPGELFF. The CDR3 DNA is TGTGCCAGTAGTGTGGAGGGGCTCTTCCCCGGGGAGCTGTTTTTT. V usage is TRBV19 and J usage is TRBJ2-2, with D tentatively TRBD2 (6 bases). Germline V gives CDR1 LNHDA, CDR2 SQIVND (reference sequence). This CDR3 has 15 amino acids. The germline V and J ends were trimmed by 5 bases and 6 bases, with 16 bases remaining between them.

The chain links TRBV3-1 (or the pseudogene TRBV3-2) to TRBJ1-2; D unresolved. V lost 1 base to trimming and J lost 4 bases, with 16 bases between them. CDR1 and CDR2 (germline): LGHDT, YNNKEL (reference sequence). The CDR3 covers 16 residues. The CDR3 region is CASSQVLLAGSYGYTF. In nucleotides, the CDR3 is TGTGCCAGCAGCCAAGTACTATTGGCGGGAAGCTATGGCTACACCTTC.

The gene calls are TRBV6-4 and TRBJ2-1; D uncertain. Germline V lookup: CDR1 MRHNA, CDR2 SNTAGT. The CDR3 extends over 13 amino acids. The V and J ends lost 4 bases and 3 bases respectively, with 7 bases between them. The CDR3 bases are TGTGCCAGCAGTGCCCTCCTCTACAATGAGCAGTTCTTC. This sequence encodes CASSALLYNEQFF.

The chain employs TRBV10-1 and TRBJ2-3; D is perhaps TRBD1 (5 bases). In germline, CDR1 is WNHNN, CDR2 SYGVQD (reference sequence). The V gene lost 3 bases and the J gene lost 4 bases, with 17 bases spanning the gap. CDR3 length equals 16 residues. CDR3: CASSDRTGRIPDTQYF. The DNA of the CDR3 is TGCGCCAGCAGTGACAGAACAGGACGAATTCCAGATACGCAGTATTTT.

This clone has just one count. The rearrangement joins TRBV19 to TRBJ1-2, with 10 bases lining up with TRBD1. The CDR3 spans 16 residues. Germline assignment: CDR1 LNHDA and CDR2 SQIVND (reference sequence). Unmatched junction bases numbered 16, after V lost 7 bases and J lost 8 bases. CDR3 bases: TGTGCCAGTACCTCCCGGGACAGGGGACTCGACCTGGGCTACACCTTC. Its translation is CASTSRDRGLDLGYTF. Full variable domain (missing parts from reference TRBV19 and TRBJ1-2): DGGITQSPKYLFRKEGQNVTLSCEQNLNHDAMYWYRQDPGQGLRLIYYSQIVNDFQKGDIAEGYSVSREKKESFPLTVTSAQKNPTAFYLCASTSRDRGLDLGYTFGSGTRLTVV.

The CDR3 region is CASSPSGVGYEQYF. Written as DNA, the CDR3 is TGTGCCAGCAGTCCCAGCGGGGTGGGATACGAGCAGTACTTC. V is TRBV28 and J is TRBJ2-7; 7 bases map to TRBD2. Germline values: CDR1 MDHEN, CDR2 SYDVKM. CDR3 length: 14 residues. Trimming at V came to 5 bases and at J to 4 bases, leaving 8 bases not matched to a gene.

The CDR3 sequence: CASSPQVFGNEKLFF. CDR3 nucleotide sequence: TGTGCCAGCTCACCACAAGTCTTCGGGAATGAAAAACTGTTTTTT. This rearrangement joins TRBV18 to TRBJ1-4; D is uncertain. The V and J ends lost 1 base and 5 bases respectively, with 11 bases between them. CDR1 and CDR2 (germline): KGHSH, LQKENI. The CDR3 runs 15 residues. The variable domain in full, completed from reference TRBV18 and TRBJ1-4, reads NAGVMQNPRHLVRRRGQEARLRCSPMKGHSHVYWYRQLPEEGLKFMVYLQKENIIDESGMPKERFSAEFPKEGPSILRIQQVVRGDSAAYFCASSPQVFGNEKLFFGSGTQLSVL.

The rearrangement uses TRBV3-1 (or the pseudogene TRBV3-2) and TRBJ2-7; TRBD1 aligns across 12 bases. V dropped 4 bases and J dropped 9; count of bases not matched to a gene: 7. This CDR3 region has 14 residues. Germline V gene lookup returns CDR1 LGHDT and CDR2 YNNKEL (reference sequence). CDR3 sequence: CASSPGTGGGRQYF. The CDR3 DNA sequence: TGTGCCAGCAGCCCCGGGACAGGGGGCGGACGGCAGTACTTC.